What follows is one TCR beta chain and its context. The antigen is unknown. The data stem from a study of T cell repertoires in cytomegalovirus infection. V was trimmed by 0 bases and J by 8 bases, leaving 11 bases between them. Germline lookup yields CDR1 SGHTA and CDR2 FQGNSA. This CDR3 region has 14 residues. MiXCR was run by TCRdb on the reads, yielding one entry per CDR3 protein. This table holds 400,000 to 600,000 distinct CDR3 sequences, 40% to 50% found once. The source is a human donor in good health (CMV status not recorded). Some clones in this sample may be carry-over from other donors' samples. J is TRBJ2-1 and V is TRBV7-2; D call uncertain. The starting material was cultured PBMCs, obtained from culture after CMV antigen stimulation. CDR3 sequence reads: CASSLALLSDEQFF. CDR3 sequence (DNA): TGTGCCAGCAGCTTAGCGCTTCTATCGGATGAGCAGTTCTTC.